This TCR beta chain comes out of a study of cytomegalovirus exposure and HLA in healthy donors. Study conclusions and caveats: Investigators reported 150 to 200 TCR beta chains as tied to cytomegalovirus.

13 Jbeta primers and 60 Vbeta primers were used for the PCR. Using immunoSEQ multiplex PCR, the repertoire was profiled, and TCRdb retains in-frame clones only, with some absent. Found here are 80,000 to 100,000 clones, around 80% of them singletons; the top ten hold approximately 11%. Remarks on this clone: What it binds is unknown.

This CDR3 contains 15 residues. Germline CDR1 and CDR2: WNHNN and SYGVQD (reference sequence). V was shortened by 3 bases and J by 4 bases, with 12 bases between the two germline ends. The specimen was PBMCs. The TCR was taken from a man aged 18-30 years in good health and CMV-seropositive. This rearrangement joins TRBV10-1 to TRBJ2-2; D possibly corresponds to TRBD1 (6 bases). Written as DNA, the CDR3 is TGCGCCAGCAGTGATCTTGGGACATCCACCGGGGAGCTGTTTTTT. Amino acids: CASSDLGTSTGELFF.